This T cell receptor (beta chain) was retrieved from a study of blood T cell repertoires in COVID-19. Study as a whole: Samples of COVID-19 (acute and convalescent) were obtained from the United States, Italy and Spain. Sources were T cells, B-cell-depleted T cells, or PBMCs; the material itself was cDNA or gDNA.

A single count supports this clone. Per the original data handling: The authors estimated nucleated cell counts from reference gene primer amplification. Data came from immunoSEQ multiplex PCR; TCRdb stores just in-frame clones and leaves some out. V and J calls and clone size are as listed in that table; D and trimming were resolved from the DNA. The table lists under 200,000 clones, around 80% of them singletons, with 6.5% in the top ten. This CDR3 is 16 amino acids long. The ends were cut back, 5 bases at V and 0 bases at J, with 14 bases in the middle. Germline CDR1 is SGHTA and CDR2 is FQGNSA. The TCR sequence derives from a man aged 65 to 79 with active or convalescent COVID-19. This sequence joins TRBV7-2 and TRBJ1-5; TRBD1 might be the D (5 bases). The sequencing input was peripheral blood. CDR3 amino acids: CASSAQGTYSNQPQHF. CDR3 DNA: TGTGCCAGCAGCGCCCAGGGTACCTATAGCAATCAGCCCCAGCATTTT.